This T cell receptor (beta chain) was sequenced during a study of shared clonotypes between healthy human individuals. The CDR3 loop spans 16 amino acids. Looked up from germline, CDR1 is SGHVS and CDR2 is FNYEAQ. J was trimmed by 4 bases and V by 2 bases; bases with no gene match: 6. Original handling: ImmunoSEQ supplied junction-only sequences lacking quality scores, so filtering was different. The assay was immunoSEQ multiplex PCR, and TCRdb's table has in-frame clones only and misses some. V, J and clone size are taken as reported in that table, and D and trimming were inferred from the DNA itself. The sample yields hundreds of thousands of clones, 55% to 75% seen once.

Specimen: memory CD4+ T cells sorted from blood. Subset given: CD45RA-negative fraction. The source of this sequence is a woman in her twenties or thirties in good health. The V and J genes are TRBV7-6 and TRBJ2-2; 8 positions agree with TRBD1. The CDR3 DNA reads TGTGCCAGCAGCTTAATGGGACAGGCCTCCACCGGGGAGCTGTTTTTT. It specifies CASSLMGQASTGELFF. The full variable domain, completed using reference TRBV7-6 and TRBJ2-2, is GAGVSQSPRYKVTKRGQDVALRCDPISGHVSLYWYRQALGQGPEFLTYFNYEAQQDKSGLPNDRFSAERPEGSISTLTIQRTEQRDSAMYRCASSLMGQASTGELFFGEGSRLTVL.